This passage covers 27 T cell receptor beta chains from one sample sequenced in a study of T cell responses to AZD1222 COVID-19 vaccine. Sequencing was performed with immunoSEQ multiplex PCR; in TCRdb, only in-frame clones are kept and a portion is missing. The sample consists of approximately 26,000 clones, approximately 88% of them appearing once. The input for sequencing was peripheral blood, taken 28 days after the second AZD1222 dose. These receptors were obtained from an adult who received the AZD1222 COVID-19 vaccine.

The rearrangement links TRBV7-9 to TRBJ1-3; maybe TRBD1 (6 bases). CDR3 length equals 15 residues. V lost 6 bases and J 4 bases, leaving 16 bases between the germline ends. Germline V gives CDR1 SEHNR, CDR2 FQNEAQ (reference sequence). The CDR3 DNA reads TGTGCCAGCAGACCAAAAGACAGGATCGGAAACACCATATATTTT. Translation gives CASRPKDRIGNTIYF.

The gene calls are TRBV27 and TRBJ2-4; a weak D match, TRBD1 (5 bases). Trimming removed 7 bases from V and 0 bases from J, with 13 bases in between. The germline CDR1 and CDR2 sequences are MNHEY and SMNVEV (reference sequence). This CDR3 comprises 15 residues. CDR3 region: CASKVSREAKNIQYF. The CDR3 DNA follows: TGTGCCAGCAAAGTTTCCAGGGAAGCCAAAAACATTCAGTACTTC.

Written as DNA, the CDR3 is TGTGCTAGTGGTTTGTTTTTATCGGGGGTAGGGAACACTGAAGCTTTCTTT. Amino acids: CASGLFLSGVGNTEAFF. The V and J genes are TRBV12-5 and TRBJ1-1, with a weak D call TRBD1 (5 bases). Germline V gives CDR1 LGHNT, CDR2 FRNRAP. Deletions cut 2 bases from V and 1 base from J, with 17 bases between. This CDR3 comprises 17 residues.

The chain carries TRBV5-1 and TRBJ2-7; D remains ambiguous. CDR1 and CDR2 (germline): SGHRS, YFSETQ. The V gene lost 4 bases and the J gene lost 2 bases, with 7 bases spanning the gap. The CDR3 consists of 12 residues. The CDR3 reads CASSPNPYEQYF. Written as DNA, the CDR3 is TGCGCCAGCAGCCCAAATCCCTACGAGCAGTACTTC.

V gene TRBV2 combines with J gene TRBJ2-7, with D unclear. Germline CDR1 is SNHLY and CDR2 is FYNNEI. The length of the CDR3 is 11 residues. V was pared by 1 base and J by 6 bases, with 4 bases between. This CDR3 is CASSEDSEQYF. The CDR3 bases are TGTGCCAGCAGTGAAGACTCCGAGCAGTACTTC.

The V and J genes are TRBV7-8 and TRBJ1-1, with 7 bases identical to TRBD1. Germline V CDR1 and CDR2: SGHVS, FQNEAQ. The CDR3 totals 16 residues. The ends lost 2 bases at V and 4 bases at J; junction bases unmatched: 10. The DNA of the CDR3 is TGTGCCAGCAGCTTATCCATAGGGACAGTTGGCACTGAAGCTTTCTTT. It yields the protein CASSLSIGTVGTEAFF.

The V and J genes are TRBV9 and TRBJ1-1, with 7 bases fitting TRBD1. The CDR3 length is 16 residues. V lost 0 bases to trimming and J lost 0 bases; unmatched junction nucleotides: 5. Germline V gene data show CDR1 as SGDLS and CDR2 as YYNGEE. The DNA for the CDR3 is TGTGCCAGCAGCGTAGGGGAGACAGGGTTGAACACTGAAGCTTTCTTT. The encoded protein is CASSVGETGLNTEAFF.

The chain couples TRBV4-1 to TRBJ2-3, with 11 bases fitting TRBD2. The germline V gene has CDR1 MGHRA and CDR2 YSYEKL. With V trimmed by 0 bases and J by 4 bases, 3 bases remained unmatched. The CDR3 is 16 residues long. DNA of the CDR3: TGCGCCAGCAGCCAAGAAGTTAGCGGGGGGGCAGATACGCAGTATTTT. Translating it yields CASSQEVSGGADTQYF.

The V gene is TRBV6-5, the J gene TRBJ2-4; no clear D gene. Germline V gives CDR1 MNHEY, CDR2 SVGAGI. The CDR3 contains 16 residues. V lost 4 bases to trimming and J lost 0 bases, with 13 bases between them. Here the CDR3 reads CASSSGQSLAKNIQYF. In DNA form, the CDR3 reads TGTGCCAGCAGTTCGGGTCAGTCACTAGCCAAAAACATTCAGTACTTC.

J is TRBJ1-2 and V is TRBV5-1; 7 bases are a match to TRBD1. The CDR3 is made up of 14 amino acids. J lost 2 bases, V lost 4 bases, and 5 bases had no gene match. CDR1 and CDR2 from the germline V gene are SGHRS and YFSETQ. The DNA of the CDR3 is TGCGCCAGCAGCGCGGGACAGCTAAACTATGGCTACACCTTC. As protein: CASSAGQLNYGYTF. The complete variable domain, with remaining parts taken from reference TRBV5-1 and TRBJ1-2, reads KAGVTQTPRYLIKTRGQQVTLSCSPISGHRSVSWYQQTPGQGLQFLFEYFSETQRNKGNFPGRFSGRQFSNSRSEMNVSTLELGDSALYLCASSAGQLNYGYTFGSGTRLTVV.

V is TRBV19 and J is TRBJ2-5, with D possibly matching TRBD2 (7 bases). The V end lost 5 bases, the J end lost 5 bases, and 18 bases lay between the germline ends. From germline, CDR1 is LNHDA and CDR2 SQIVND (reference sequence). CDR3 length: 15 amino acids. CDR3 coding DNA: TGTGCCAGTAGTCTCTATCCCGGGGGGCCGGAGACCCAGTACTTC. The encoded protein is CASSLYPGGPETQYF.

V and J are TRBV19 and TRBJ2-6, with D perhaps TRBD1 (5 bases). The germline gives CDR1 LNHDA, CDR2 SQIVND (reference sequence). V was trimmed by 10 bases and J by 2 bases, leaving 15 bases between them. CDR3 length: 15 residues. The CDR3 region is CATKQELAGANVLTF. The CDR3, as DNA: TGTGCCACTAAACAGGAGCTCGCTGGGGCCAACGTCCTGACTTTC.

The chain uses TRBV10-3 and TRBJ2-6, with D possibly matching TRBD1 (6 bases). Germline V gene lookup returns CDR1 ENHRY and CDR2 SYGVKD. This CDR3 has 15 residues. V lost 3 bases to trimming and J lost 4 bases, with 10 bases between them. DNA of the CDR3: TGTGCCATCAGTGACTCAGGGGCGGGGGCCAACGTCCTGACTTTC. It specifies CAISDSGAGANVLTF.

The chain has TRBV5-1 and TRBJ2-1; D is unclear. Germline values: CDR1 SGHRS, CDR2 YFSETQ. The V and J ends lost 1 base and 9 bases respectively, with 11 bases between them. The CDR3 has 13 amino acids. The CDR3 region is CASSLPGRSEQFF. As DNA, the CDR3 is TGCGCCAGCAGCTTGCCGGGCCGCAGTGAGCAGTTCTTC.

This clone appeared once. The chain joins TRBV2 to TRBJ1-2, with no clear D. Germline V gene sequence: CDR1 SNHLY, CDR2 FYNNEI. CDR3 size: 15 residues. V lost 6 bases to trimming and J lost 5 bases, with 19 bases between them. CDR3 region: CASRKEASDRYGYTF. The CDR3 nucleotides read TGTGCCAGCAGGAAAGAGGCCAGCGACCGTTATGGCTACACCTTC.

This clone was recorded only once. DNA of the CDR3: TGTGCCAGCAGCTCCCGGGGGCTCCACCCTAGCACAGATACGCAGTATTTT. Protein product: CASSSRGLHPSTDTQYF. This chain links TRBV9 with TRBJ2-3; the D gene could be TRBD1 or TRBD2 (6 bases each). Germline-derived CDR1 and CDR2 are SGDLS and YYNGEE. Trimming removed 4 bases at V and 0 bases at J, with 18 bases between. The CDR3 length is 17 residues.

The chain couples TRBV15 to TRBJ1-5; perhaps TRBD1 as D (5 bases). Trimming stripped 1 base from V and 6 bases from J, with 10 bases between. The length of the CDR3 is 14 residues. Germline lookup yields CDR1 LNHNV and CDR2 YYDKDF (reference sequence). CDR3 coding DNA: TGTGCCACCAGCAGAGTTTCGAGGGGTCAGCCCCAGCATTTT. Translated, it gives CATSRVSRGQPQHF.

The V call is TRBV5-4, the J call TRBJ2-2, with 12 bases fitting TRBD1. Germline V gives CDR1 SGHNT, CDR2 YYREEE (reference sequence). The CDR3 spans 17 residues. V lost 4 bases, J lost 6 bases, and 10 bases stayed unmatched. This CDR3 reads CASSPGTGGFGSGELFF. DNA for the CDR3: TGTGCCAGCAGCCCCGGGACAGGGGGCTTTGGCTCCGGGGAGCTGTTTTTT. The full variable domain, with the rest looked up from reference TRBV5-4 and TRBJ2-2, is ETGVTQSPTHLIKTRGQQVTLRCSSQSGHNTVSWYQQALGQGPQFIFQYYREEENGRGNFPPRFSGLQFPNYSSELNVNALELDDSALYLCASSPGTGGFGSGELFFGEGSRLTVL.

The DNA of the CDR3 is TGTGCCAGCAGTGAAAGTAGTCAGGGGGTTCCCTACGAGCAGTACTTC. Translated: CASSESSQGVPYEQYF. The rearrangement uses TRBV25-1 and TRBJ2-7; TRBD1 matches at 7 bases. Trimming took 2 bases from V and 2 from J; bases not matched to a gene: 9. The CDR3 extends over 16 amino acids. Germline V gene data show CDR1 as MGHDK and CDR2 as SYGVNS.

This clone came up once. The chain is built from TRBV5-5 and TRBJ2-3; no reliable D call. CDR1 SGHKS and CDR2 YYEKEE come from the germline V gene (reference sequence). The CDR3 covers 16 residues. With 1 base removed from V and 3 bases from J, the gap between germline ends came to 15 bases. The CDR3 protein is CASSLNRSPTTDTQYF. CDR3 nucleotides: TGTGCCAGCAGCTTGAATCGATCCCCCACGACAGATACGCAGTATTTT.

The V and J genes are TRBV18 and TRBJ1-4; D remains ambiguous. The V end lost 2 bases, the J end lost 7 bases, and 14 bases lay between the germline ends. The CDR3 has 15 residues. Germline loops: CDR1 KGHSH, CDR2 LQKENI. The CDR3 DNA sequence: TGTGCCAGCTCACCATCTCGCGGGATGAGTGAAAAACTGTTTTTT. It specifies CASSPSRGMSEKLFF.

The CDR3 here is CASSLAPLRVSGNTIYF. In nucleotides, the CDR3 is TGCGCCAGCAGCTTGGCCCCACTCCGGGTCTCTGGAAACACCATATATTTT. V usage is TRBV5-1 and J usage is TRBJ1-3, with D hard to call. Trimming took off 0 bases at V and 0 bases at J, with 13 bases between the two ends. CDR1 is SGHRS, CDR2 YFSETQ, per germline. CDR3 length equals 17 residues.

The genes are TRBV9 and TRBJ2-3, with 8 bases aligning to TRBD2. Germline V gene sequence: CDR1 SGDLS, CDR2 YYNGEE. This CDR3 has 14 residues. The V and J ends lost 3 bases and 5 bases, in that order; junction bases with no gene match: 5. DNA for the CDR3: TGTGCCAGCAGCGGGGGACTAGTACAAGATACGCAGTATTTT. It is translated as CASSGGLVQDTQYF.

V and J are TRBV27 and TRBJ1-6; 9 bases match TRBD1. The CDR3 covers 19 residues. The V gene end was trimmed by 3 bases and the J gene end by 5 bases; junction bases not matched to a gene: 14. Per germline, CDR1 MNHEY and CDR2 SMNVEV (reference sequence). CDR3 in amino acids: CASSFSDRGLRGNNSPLHF. In DNA form, the CDR3 reads TGTGCCAGCAGTTTCTCGGACAGGGGACTAAGAGGAAATAATTCACCCCTCCACTTT.

This clone was counted a single time. The chain couples TRBV5-1 to TRBJ2-2; D is unclear. Deletions cut 4 bases from V and 4 bases from J, with 8 bases between. CDR3 length: 13 residues. Germline CDR1 reads SGHRS; CDR2 reads YFSETQ. This CDR3 is CASSESLTGELFF. The CDR3 nucleotides read TGCGCCAGCAGCGAAAGTCTCACCGGGGAGCTGTTTTTT.

The rearrangement uses TRBV6-1 and TRBJ1-1; D is ambiguous. The CDR3 contains 13 residues. V was pared by 2 bases and J by 1 base, with 5 bases between. The V gene's germline CDR1 is MNHNS and CDR2 SASEGT. CDR3 region: CASSEYENTEAFF. The CDR3 DNA sequence: TGTGCCAGCAGTGAATATGAGAACACTGAAGCTTTCTTT.

This clone was found once. The V and J genes are TRBV11-3 and TRBJ2-1; D is undetermined. CDR1 and CDR2 from the germline V gene are SGHNT and YENEEA. V lost 5 bases, J lost 10 bases, and 15 bases lay in between. The CDR3 has 13 amino acids. The CDR3 here is CASSLAGSLEQFF. CDR3 DNA: TGTGCCAGCAGCCTCGCCGGTAGTCTAGAGCAGTTCTTC.